This T cell receptor beta chain was recovered during a study of low-dose radiotherapy and immunotherapy resistance in tumors. Time point given: after trial treatment. Treatment defined: LDRT plus nivolumab, ipilimumab, low-dose cyclophosphamide and aspirin (RACIN trial). First-strand cDNA used TRAV- and TRBV-specific primers, covering alpha and beta chains. For amplifying TCRs, the PCR ran for approximately 18 cycles with Phusion, which was used together with a constant-region primer and the adapter on the V primers. TCRdb re-derived calls from the reads in MiXCR, one entry per CDR3 protein. The sample contains tens of thousands of distinct CDR3 sequences, about 25% of which appear only once. The CDR3 totals 16 residues. Trimming stripped 5 bases from V and 0 bases from J, with 14 bases between. CDR1 is SGHKS, CDR2 YYEKEE, per germline (reference sequence).

The V and J genes are TRBV5-5 and TRBJ2-2, with D tentatively TRBD1 (6 bases). The sequencing here drew on PBMCs, taken after low-dose radiotherapy plus immunotherapy. This clonotype was obtained from a male donor with prostate cancer. In DNA form, the CDR3 reads TGTGCCAGCAGTCCCCCCGGGACACCGAACACCGGGGAGCTGTTTTTT. Translated, it gives CASSPPGTPNTGELFF.